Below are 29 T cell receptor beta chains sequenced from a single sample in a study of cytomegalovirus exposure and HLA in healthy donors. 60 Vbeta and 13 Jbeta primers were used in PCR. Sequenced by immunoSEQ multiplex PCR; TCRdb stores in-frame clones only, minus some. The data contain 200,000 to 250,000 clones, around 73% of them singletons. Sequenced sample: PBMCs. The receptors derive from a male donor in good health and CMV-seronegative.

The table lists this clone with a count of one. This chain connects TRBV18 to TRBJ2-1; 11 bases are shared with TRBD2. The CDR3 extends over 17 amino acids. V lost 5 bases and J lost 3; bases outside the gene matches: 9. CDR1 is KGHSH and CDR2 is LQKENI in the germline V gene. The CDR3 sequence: CASSSLAGGPHYNEQFF. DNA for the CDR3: TGTGCCAGCTCATCCCTAGCGGGAGGCCCCCACTACAATGAGCAGTTCTTC.

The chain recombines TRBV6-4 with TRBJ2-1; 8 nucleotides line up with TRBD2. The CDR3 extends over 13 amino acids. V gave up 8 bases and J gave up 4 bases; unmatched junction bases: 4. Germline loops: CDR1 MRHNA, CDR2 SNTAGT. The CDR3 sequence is CASASGLYNEQFF. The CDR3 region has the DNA TGTGCCAGCGCTAGCGGGCTTTACAATGAGCAGTTCTTC.

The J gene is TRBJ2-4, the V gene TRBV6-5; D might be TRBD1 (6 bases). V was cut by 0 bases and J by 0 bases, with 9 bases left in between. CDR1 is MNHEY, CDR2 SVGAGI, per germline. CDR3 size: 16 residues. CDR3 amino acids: CASSYSTGVAKNIQYF. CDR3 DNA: TGTGCCAGCAGTTACTCGACAGGTGTAGCCAAAAACATTCAGTACTTC.

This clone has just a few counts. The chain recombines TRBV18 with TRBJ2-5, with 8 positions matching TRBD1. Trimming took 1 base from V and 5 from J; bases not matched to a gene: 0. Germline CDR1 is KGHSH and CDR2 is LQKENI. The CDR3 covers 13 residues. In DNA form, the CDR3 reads TGTGCCAGCTCACCACACAGGGGGGAGACCCAGTACTTC. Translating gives CASSPHRGETQYF.

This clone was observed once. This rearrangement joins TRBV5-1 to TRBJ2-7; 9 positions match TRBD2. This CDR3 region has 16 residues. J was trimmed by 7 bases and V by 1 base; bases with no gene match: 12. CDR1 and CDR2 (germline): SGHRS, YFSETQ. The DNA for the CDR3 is TGCGCCAGCAGCTTGCTTACTAGCGGGCCCTCGGAGGAGCAGTACTTC. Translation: CASSLLTSGPSEEQYF.

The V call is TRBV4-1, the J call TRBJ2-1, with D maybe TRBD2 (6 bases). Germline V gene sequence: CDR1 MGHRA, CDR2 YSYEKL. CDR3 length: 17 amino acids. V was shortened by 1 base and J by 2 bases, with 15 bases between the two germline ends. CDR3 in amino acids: CASSQGLKAGPYNEQFF. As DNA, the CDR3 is TGCGCCAGCAGCCAAGGGTTGAAGGCGGGACCCTACAATGAGCAGTTCTTC.

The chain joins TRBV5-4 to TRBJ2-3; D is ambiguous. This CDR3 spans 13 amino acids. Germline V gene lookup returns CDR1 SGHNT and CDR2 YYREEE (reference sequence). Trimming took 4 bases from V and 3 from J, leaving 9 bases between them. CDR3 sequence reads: CASSPHSTDTQYF. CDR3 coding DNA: TGTGCCAGCAGCCCCCACTCGACAGATACGCAGTATTTT.

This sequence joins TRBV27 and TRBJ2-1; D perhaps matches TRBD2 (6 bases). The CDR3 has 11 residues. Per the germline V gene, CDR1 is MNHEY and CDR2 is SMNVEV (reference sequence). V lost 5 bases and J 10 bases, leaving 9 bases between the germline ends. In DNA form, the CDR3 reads TGTGCCAGCAGTCGTCGGGGGGAGCAGTTCTTC. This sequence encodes CASSRRGEQFF.

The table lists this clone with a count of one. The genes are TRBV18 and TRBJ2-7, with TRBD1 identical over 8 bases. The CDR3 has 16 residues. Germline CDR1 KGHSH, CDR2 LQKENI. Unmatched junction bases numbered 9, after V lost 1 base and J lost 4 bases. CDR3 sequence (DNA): TGTGCCAGCTCACCACGTCTCTCAGGGGGCGTGTACGAGCAGTACTTC. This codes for CASSPRLSGGVYEQYF.

The CDR3 region has the DNA TGCGCCAGCAGCTTGTTGGCCCTGGGCAACTATGGCTACACCTTC. This translates into CASSLLALGNYGYTF. The rearrangement links TRBV5-1 to TRBJ1-2; D is ambiguous. Germline V gives CDR1 SGHRS, CDR2 YFSETQ. The CDR3 is made up of 15 amino acids. Trimming took off 1 base at V and 2 bases at J, with 12 bases between the two ends.

The CDR3 region has the DNA TGTGCCAGTGGACAGGGGGAAACTTTCAATCAGCCCCAGCATTTT. Translating it yields CASGQGETFNQPQHF. V is TRBV6-1 and J is TRBJ1-5; the match to TRBD1 covers 10 bases. This CDR3 is 15 amino acids long. V lost 9 bases to trimming and J lost 3 bases; unmatched junction nucleotides: 8. Germline V lookup: CDR1 MNHNS, CDR2 SASEGT.

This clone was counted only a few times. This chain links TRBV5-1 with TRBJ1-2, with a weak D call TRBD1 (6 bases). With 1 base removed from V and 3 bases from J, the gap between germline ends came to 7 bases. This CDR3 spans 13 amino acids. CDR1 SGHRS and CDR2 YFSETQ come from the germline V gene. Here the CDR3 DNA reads TGCGCCAGCAGCTTGCGGACAGACTATGGCTACACCTTC. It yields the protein CASSLRTDYGYTF.

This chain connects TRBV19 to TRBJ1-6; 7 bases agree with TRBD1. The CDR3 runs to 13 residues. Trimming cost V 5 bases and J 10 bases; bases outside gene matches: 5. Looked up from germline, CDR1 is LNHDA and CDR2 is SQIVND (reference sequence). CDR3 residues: CASSFEGASPLHF. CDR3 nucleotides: TGTGCCAGTAGTTTCGAGGGGGCGTCACCCCTCCACTTT.

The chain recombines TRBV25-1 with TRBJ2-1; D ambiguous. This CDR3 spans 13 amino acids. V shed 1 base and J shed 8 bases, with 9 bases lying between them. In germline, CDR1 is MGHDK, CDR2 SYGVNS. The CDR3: CASSEWVADEQFF. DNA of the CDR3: TGTGCCAGCAGTGAATGGGTGGCGGATGAGCAGTTCTTC. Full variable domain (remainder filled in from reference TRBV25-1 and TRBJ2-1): EADIYQTPRYLVIGTGKKITLECSQTMGHDKMYWYQQDPGMELHLIHYSYGVNSTEKGDLSSESTVSRIRTEHFPLTLESARPSHTSQYLCASSEWVADEQFFGPGTRLTVL.

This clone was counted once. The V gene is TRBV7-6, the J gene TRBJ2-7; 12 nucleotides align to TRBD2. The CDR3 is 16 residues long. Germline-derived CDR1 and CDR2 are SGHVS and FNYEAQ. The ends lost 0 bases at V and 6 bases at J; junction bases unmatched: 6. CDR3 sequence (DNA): TGTGCCAGCAGCTTAGCTTCTAGCGGGAGGGCCGGCGAGCAGTACTTC. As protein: CASSLASSGRAGEQYF.

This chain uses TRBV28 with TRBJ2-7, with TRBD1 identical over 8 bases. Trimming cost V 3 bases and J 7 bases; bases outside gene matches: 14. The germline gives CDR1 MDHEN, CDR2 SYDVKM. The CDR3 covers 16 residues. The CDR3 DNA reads TGTGCCAGCAGTTTTTCCCCCGCACAGGGGGTCAGGGAGCAGTACTTC. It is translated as CASSFSPAQGVREQYF.

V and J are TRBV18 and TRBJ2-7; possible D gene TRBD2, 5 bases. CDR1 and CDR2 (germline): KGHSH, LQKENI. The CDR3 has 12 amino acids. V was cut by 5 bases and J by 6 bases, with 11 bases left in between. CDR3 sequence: CASSSDGIEQYF. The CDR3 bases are TGTGCCAGCTCATCCGACGGGATCGAGCAGTACTTC.

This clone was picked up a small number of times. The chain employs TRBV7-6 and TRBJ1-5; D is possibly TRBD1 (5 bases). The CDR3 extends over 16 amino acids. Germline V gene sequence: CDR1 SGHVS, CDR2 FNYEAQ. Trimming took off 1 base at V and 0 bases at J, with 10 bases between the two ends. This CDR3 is CASSLGTPYSNQPQHF. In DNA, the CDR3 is TGTGCCAGCAGCTTAGGGACACCATATAGCAATCAGCCCCAGCATTTT.

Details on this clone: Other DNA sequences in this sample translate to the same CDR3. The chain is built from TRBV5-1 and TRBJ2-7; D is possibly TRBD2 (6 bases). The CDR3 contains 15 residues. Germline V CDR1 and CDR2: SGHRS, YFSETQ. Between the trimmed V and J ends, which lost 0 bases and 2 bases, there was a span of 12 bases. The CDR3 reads CASSLAGGRAYEQYF. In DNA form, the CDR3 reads TGCGCCAGCAGCTTGGCCGGGGGAAGGGCCTACGAGCAGTACTTC.

This chain's CDR3 is CSVNRGASPGELFF. For the CDR3, the DNA is TGCAGCGTTAACAGGGGCGCTTCTCCCGGGGAGCTGTTTTTT. The chain recombines TRBV29-1 with TRBJ2-2, with 7 nucleotides matching TRBD1. Trimming at V came to 5 bases and at J to 6 bases, leaving 9 bases not matched to a gene. This CDR3 is built from 14 residues. CDR1 is SQVTM and CDR2 is ANQGSEA in the germline V gene.

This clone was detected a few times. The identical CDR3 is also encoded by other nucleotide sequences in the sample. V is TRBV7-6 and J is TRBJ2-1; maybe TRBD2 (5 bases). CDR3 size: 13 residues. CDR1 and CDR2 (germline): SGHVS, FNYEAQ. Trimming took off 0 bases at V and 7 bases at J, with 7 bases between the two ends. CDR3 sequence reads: CASSLASGNEQFF. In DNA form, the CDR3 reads TGTGCCAGCAGCTTAGCTTCGGGGAATGAGCAGTTCTTC.

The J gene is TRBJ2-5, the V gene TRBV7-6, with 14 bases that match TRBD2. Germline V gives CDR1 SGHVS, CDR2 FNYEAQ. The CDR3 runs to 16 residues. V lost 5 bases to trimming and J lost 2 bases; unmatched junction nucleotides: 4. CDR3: CASSERLAGGQETQYF. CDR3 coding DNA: TGTGCCAGCAGCGAAAGACTAGCGGGAGGGCAAGAGACCCAGTACTTC.

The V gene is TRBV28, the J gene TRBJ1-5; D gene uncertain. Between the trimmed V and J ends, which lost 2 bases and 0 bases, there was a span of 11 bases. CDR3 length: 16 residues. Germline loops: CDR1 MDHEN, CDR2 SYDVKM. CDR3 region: CASSLNSGTSNQPQHF. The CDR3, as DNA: TGTGCCAGCAGTTTAAATTCAGGAACTAGCAATCAGCCCCAGCATTTT. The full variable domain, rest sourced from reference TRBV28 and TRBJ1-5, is DVKVTQSSRYLVKRTGEKVFLECVQDMDHENMFWYRQDPGLGLRLIYFSYDVKMKEKGDIPEGYSVSREKKERFSLILESASTNQTSMYLCASSLNSGTSNQPQHFGDGTRLSIL.

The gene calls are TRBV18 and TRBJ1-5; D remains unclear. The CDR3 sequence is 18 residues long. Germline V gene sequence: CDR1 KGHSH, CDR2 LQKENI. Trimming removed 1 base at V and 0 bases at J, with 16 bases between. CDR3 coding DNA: TGTGCCAGCTCACCACGGTCTGCTACAGTCGATAGCAATCAGCCCCAGCATTTT. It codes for CASSPRSATVDSNQPQHF.

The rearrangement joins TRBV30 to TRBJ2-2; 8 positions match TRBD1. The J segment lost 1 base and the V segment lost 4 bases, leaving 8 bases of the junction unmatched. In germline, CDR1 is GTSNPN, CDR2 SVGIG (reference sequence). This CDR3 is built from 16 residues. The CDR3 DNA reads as TGTGCCTGGACCTCCTGGACAGGGTTGAACACCGGGGAGCTGTTTTTT. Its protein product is CAWTSWTGLNTGELFF.

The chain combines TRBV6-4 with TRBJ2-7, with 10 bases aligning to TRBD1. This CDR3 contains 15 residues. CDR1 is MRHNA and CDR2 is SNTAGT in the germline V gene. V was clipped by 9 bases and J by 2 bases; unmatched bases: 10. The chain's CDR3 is CARQYDRGRTYEQYF. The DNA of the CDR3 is TGTGCCAGGCAATATGACAGGGGGCGAACCTACGAGCAGTACTTC.

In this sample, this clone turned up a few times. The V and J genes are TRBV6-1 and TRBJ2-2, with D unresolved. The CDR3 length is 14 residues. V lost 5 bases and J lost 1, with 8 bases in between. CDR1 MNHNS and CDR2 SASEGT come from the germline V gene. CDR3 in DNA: TGTGCCAGCAGTCACCTAGAGAACACCGGGGAGCTGTTTTTT. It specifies CASSHLENTGELFF.

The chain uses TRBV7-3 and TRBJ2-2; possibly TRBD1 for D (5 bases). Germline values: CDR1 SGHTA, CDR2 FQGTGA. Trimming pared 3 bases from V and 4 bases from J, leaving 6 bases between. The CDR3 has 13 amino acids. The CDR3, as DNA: TGTGCCAGCAGCTTGGACACCACCGGGGAGCTGTTTTTT. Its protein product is CASSLDTTGELFF.

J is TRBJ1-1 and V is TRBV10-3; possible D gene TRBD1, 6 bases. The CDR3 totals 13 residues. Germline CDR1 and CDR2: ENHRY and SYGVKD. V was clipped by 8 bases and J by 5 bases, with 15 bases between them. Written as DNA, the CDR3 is TGTGCCATCTTGGACAGCCCCGGGACTGAAGCTTTCTTT. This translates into CAILDSPGTEAFF.